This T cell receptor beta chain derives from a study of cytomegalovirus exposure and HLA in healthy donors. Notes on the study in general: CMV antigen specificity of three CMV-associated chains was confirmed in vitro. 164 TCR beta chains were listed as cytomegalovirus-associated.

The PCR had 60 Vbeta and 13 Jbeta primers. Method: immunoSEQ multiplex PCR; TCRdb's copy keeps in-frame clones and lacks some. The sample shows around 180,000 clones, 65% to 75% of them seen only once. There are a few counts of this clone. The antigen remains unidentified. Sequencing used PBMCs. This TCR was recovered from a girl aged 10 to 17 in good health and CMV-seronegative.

CDR3 region: CASSLVSGGSFTEAFF. CDR3 bases: TGTGCCAGCAGCTTAGTGTCCGGGGGTTCGTTTACTGAAGCTTTCTTT. The V call is TRBV7-8, the J call TRBJ1-1; the D gene is possibly TRBD1 (5 bases). Per the germline V gene, CDR1 is SGHVS and CDR2 is FQNEAQ. The CDR3 length is 16 residues. Trimming took 1 base from V and 5 from J, leaving 17 bases between them.